The 28 T cell receptor beta chains presented below share a single source sample, sequenced in a study of blood T cell repertoires in COVID-19. Assay used: immunoSEQ multiplex PCR; TCRdb lists only in-frame clones, some missing. Among 180,000 or so clones listed, about 88% were seen once. The material sequenced was PBMCs or T cells enriched from blood (not recorded which). Receptor source: a human donor with acute COVID-19. The donor label of this sample is uncertain.

CDR3 sequence: CASSLYGGEETQYF. For the CDR3, the DNA is TGTGCCAGCAGCTTGTACGGCGGGGAAGAGACCCAGTACTTC. The V gene is TRBV5-4, the J gene TRBJ2-5; D possibly corresponds to TRBD2 (6 bases). This CDR3 comprises 14 residues. V lost 1 base to trimming and J lost 3 bases, with 10 bases between them. CDR1 SGHNT and CDR2 YYREEE come from the germline V gene (reference sequence). Based on the CDR3 plus reference TRBV5-4 and TRBJ2-5, the full variable domain is ETGVTQSPTHLIKTRGQQVTLRCSSQSGHNTVSWYQQALGQGPQFIFQYYREEENGRGNFPPRFSGLQFPNYSSELNVNALELDDSALYLCASSLYGGEETQYFGPGTRLLVL.

The chain couples TRBV24-1 to TRBJ2-7; TRBD1 matches at 10 bases. This CDR3 contains 15 residues. Trimming at V came to 4 bases and at J to 2 bases, leaving 4 bases not matched to a gene. Germline V gene sequence: CDR1 KGHDR, CDR2 SFDVKD. The CDR3 DNA reads as TGTGCCACCAGTGAAGCCGGGACAGGGGCCTACGAGCAGTACTTC. This sequence encodes CATSEAGTGAYEQYF.

The sample holds one count of this clone. The chain combines TRBV9 with TRBJ1-2; the match to TRBD1 covers 7 bases. Germline V gene data show CDR1 as SGDLS and CDR2 as YYNGEE. This CDR3 is 17 amino acids long. V shed 3 bases, J shed 1 base, and the junction held 12 bases outside the gene matches. The chain's CDR3 is CASSGGRTGKNNYGYTF. CDR3 nucleotides: TGTGCCAGCAGCGGGGGCCGGACAGGAAAAAATAACTATGGCTACACCTTC.

The chain is built from TRBV19 and TRBJ2-4, with a possible D match to TRBD1 (5 bases). This CDR3 contains 13 residues. The V gene's germline CDR1 is LNHDA and CDR2 SQIVND (reference sequence). V gave up 6 bases and J gave up 0 bases, with 6 bases separating them. The CDR3 reads CASSDRAKNIQYF. In DNA form, the CDR3 reads TGTGCCAGTAGCGACAGAGCCAAAAACATTCAGTACTTC.

The chain carries TRBV4-1 and TRBJ2-1; D gene uncertain. Germline V gene lookup returns CDR1 MGHRA and CDR2 YSYEKL. The germline V and J ends were trimmed by 3 bases and 4 bases, with 19 bases remaining between them. The CDR3 is made up of 17 amino acids. CDR3 nucleotide sequence: TGCGCCAGCAGCCAGATACGTGGGCCGCCTGAATACAATGAGCAGTTCTTC. It is translated as CASSQIRGPPEYNEQFF.

This clone was counted a single time. The chain carries TRBV5-4 and TRBJ2-7; no reliable D call. The length of the CDR3 is 13 residues. The V end was cut by 0 bases, the J end by 3 bases, with 7 bases between. Germline V gene data show CDR1 as SGHNT and CDR2 as YYREEE (reference sequence). CDR3 amino acids: CASSLGANYEQYF. The CDR3, as DNA: TGTGCCAGCAGCTTGGGGGCTAACTACGAGCAGTACTTC.

The rearrangement links TRBV7-3 to TRBJ2-3; the D gene is possibly TRBD2 (6 bases). Germline V gives CDR1 SGHTA, CDR2 FQGTGA. Trimming shortened V by 5 bases and J by 3 bases, and 9 bases separated the two germline ends. The CDR3 runs to 13 residues. The CDR3 bases are TGTGCCAGCAGCGGCAGCGGGACAGATACGCAGTATTTT. Translation: CASSGSGTDTQYF.

J is TRBJ1-1 and V is TRBV5-6; D not certain. Germline V lookup: CDR1 SGHDT, CDR2 YYEEEE. Trimming took 0 bases from V and 6 from J, leaving 3 bases between them. There are 11 residues in the CDR3. The CDR3 region has the DNA TGTGCCAGCAGCTTGGCGGCTGAAGCTTTCTTT. Translating it yields CASSLAAEAFF. The variable domain in full, with the rest retrieved from reference TRBV5-6 and TRBJ1-1, is DAGVTQSPTHLIKTRGQQVTLRCSPKSGHDTVSWYQQALGQGPQFIFQYYEEEERQRGNFPDRFSGHQFPNYSSELNVNALLLGDSALYLCASSLAAEAFFGQGTRLTVV.

This clone was counted at least ten times. V is TRBV4-2 and J is TRBJ2-5; possibly TRBD2 for D (5 bases). This CDR3 is 16 amino acids long. Germline V lookup: CDR1 LGHNA, CDR2 YNFKEQ. The V end lost 0 bases, the J end lost 6 bases, and 17 bases lay between the germline ends. In DNA, the CDR3 is TGTGCCAGCAGCCAAGAAGGCCCAGCGGAGGTAAAGACCCAGTACTTC. This codes for CASSQEGPAEVKTQYF.

The rearrangement links TRBV5-4 to TRBJ1-1; weak D call: TRBD1 (6 bases). Looked up from germline, CDR1 is SGHNT and CDR2 is YYREEE (reference sequence). Trimming pared 3 bases from V and 1 base from J, leaving 10 bases between. This CDR3 spans 14 amino acids. The chain's CDR3 is CASSYTGQNTEAFF. The CDR3 nucleotides are TGTGCCAGCAGCTATACAGGGCAGAACACTGAAGCTTTCTTT.

The chain's CDR3 is CASSQGLAGGREQYF. The CDR3 DNA is TGCGCCAGCAGCCAAGGGCTGGCGGGGGGGCGGGAGCAGTACTTC. This chain links TRBV4-1 with TRBJ2-7; 9 bases agree with TRBD2. Per germline, CDR1 MGHRA and CDR2 YSYEKL. The CDR3 sequence is 15 residues long. Trimming cost V 1 base and J 7 bases; bases outside gene matches: 8.

The chain recombines TRBV7-2 with TRBJ2-7, with 11 bases identical to TRBD1. V lost 5 bases and J lost 3; bases outside the gene matches: 3. The CDR3 is 14 residues long. Per germline, CDR1 SGHTA and CDR2 FQGNSA. The CDR3 DNA follows: TGTGCCAGCAGCGCCGGGACAGGGGGCTACGAGCAGTACTTC. Its translation is CASSAGTGGYEQYF.

This rearrangement joins TRBV6-4 to TRBJ2-3; TRBD1 agrees at 7 bases. CDR3 length: 15 amino acids. Germline trimming cut 6 bases from V and 2 bases from J; bases unmatched to any gene: 8. Germline CDR1 is MRHNA and CDR2 is SNTAGT. CDR3 residues: CASSETGVTTDTQYF. The CDR3 DNA follows: TGTGCCAGCAGCGAAACAGGGGTCACCACAGATACGCAGTATTTT.

This clone has only a few counts. The chain joins TRBV15 to TRBJ2-7; D call uncertain. This CDR3 is 11 amino acids long. With 4 bases removed from V and 3 bases from J, the gap between germline ends came to 4 bases. The germline CDR1 and CDR2 sequences are LNHNV and YYDKDF (reference sequence). The DNA of the CDR3 is TGTGCCACCAGCAACTACTACGAGCAGTACTTC. It encodes CATSNYYEQYF.

V usage is TRBV18 and J usage is TRBJ1-1; 8 bases match TRBD1. The CDR3 spans 18 residues. J lost 3 bases, V lost 3 bases, and 15 bases had no gene match. Germline V gene sequence: CDR1 KGHSH, CDR2 LQKENI. Written as DNA, the CDR3 is TGTGCCAGCTCACCCCAGTTTGGACAGGGAAATTCCCACACTGAAGCTTTCTTT. This encodes CASSPQFGQGNSHTEAFF. The complete variable domain, with remaining parts taken from reference TRBV18 and TRBJ1-1, reads NAGVMQNPRHLVRRRGQEARLRCSPMKGHSHVYWYRQLPEEGLKFMVYLQKENIIDESGMPKERFSAEFPKEGPSILRIQQVVRGDSAAYFCASSPQFGQGNSHTEAFFGQGTRLTVV.

CDR3 region: CASSEDRGPDNEQFF. CDR3 nucleotide sequence: TGCGCCAGCAGCGAGGACAGGGGGCCTGACAATGAGCAGTTCTTC. The chain uses TRBV10-1 and TRBJ2-1; 11 bases agree with TRBD1. Germline V gene lookup returns CDR1 WNHNN and CDR2 SYGVQD (reference sequence). After removal of 6 bases from V and 5 bases from J, the junction contained 6 bases not matched to a gene. The CDR3 length is 15 residues.

The J gene is TRBJ1-6, the V gene TRBV5-1; no firm D call. Germline CDR1 reads SGHRS; CDR2 reads YFSETQ. The CDR3 extends over 13 amino acids. Trimming left V 4 bases short and J 7 bases short, with 9 bases between. CDR3 in DNA: TGCGCCAGCAGCCAAAACGGGAATTCACCCCTCCACTTT. As protein: CASSQNGNSPLHF.

V usage is TRBV7-2 and J usage is TRBJ2-3; 8 bases are shared with TRBD1. The CDR3 sequence is 14 residues long. CDR1 and CDR2 (germline): SGHTA, FQGNSA. V shed 1 base, J shed 4 bases, and the junction held 1 base outside the gene matches. CDR3 loop: CASSLGRGPDTQYF. The CDR3 DNA is TGTGCCAGCAGCTTAGGCAGGGGGCCAGATACGCAGTATTTT. Supplemented by reference TRBV7-2 and TRBJ2-3, the full variable domain reads GAGVSQSPSNKVTEKGKDVELRCDPISGHTALYWYRQSLGQGLEFLIYFQGNSAPDKSGLPSDRFSAERTGGSVSTLTIQRTQQEDSAVYLCASSLGRGPDTQYFGPGTRLTVL.

The J gene is TRBJ1-1, the V gene TRBV21-1; the DNA was not compared with TRBD1, the D call given in the table. TRBV21-1 is reported as a pseudogene. This CDR3 is built from 18 residues. The CDR3 protein is CASSPRFIKQAVDTEAFF. DNA of the CDR3: TGTGCCAGCAGCCCACGTTTCATAAAACAGGCCGTGGACACTGAAGCTTTCTTT.

The chain carries TRBV7-2 and TRBJ2-5; 13 nucleotides line up with TRBD2. V lost 5 bases to trimming and J lost 2 bases; unmatched junction nucleotides: 8. The CDR3 is 17 residues long. Per the germline V gene, CDR1 is SGHTA and CDR2 is FQGNSA. CDR3 amino acids: CASSLGGLAGFQETQYF. In DNA form, the CDR3 reads TGTGCCAGCAGCCTGGGGGGACTAGCGGGGTTTCAAGAGACCCAGTACTTC.

The genes are TRBV4-2 and TRBJ2-5, with TRBD2 matching over 7 bases. Germline CDR1 is LGHNA and CDR2 is YNFKEQ. The CDR3 covers 16 residues. V lost 3 bases and J lost 2; bases outside the gene matches: 9. The CDR3 loop is CASSQTPGLPQETQYF. The CDR3 DNA reads as TGTGCCAGCAGCCAGACTCCGGGACTACCTCAAGAGACCCAGTACTTC.

About this clone: Other nucleotide sequences from this sample produce the same CDR3. This chain connects TRBV9 to TRBJ2-7, with 8 bases that match TRBD1. The CDR3 has 15 amino acids. J was trimmed by 0 bases and V by 0 bases; bases with no gene match: 2. Per the germline V gene, CDR1 is SGDLS and CDR2 is YYNGEE. This chain's CDR3 is CASSVGTGGSYEQYF. CDR3 sequence (DNA): TGTGCCAGCAGCGTAGGAACAGGGGGCTCCTACGAGCAGTACTTC.

The gene calls are TRBV19 and TRBJ2-2; possible D gene TRBD1, 5 bases. This CDR3 comprises 15 residues. V lost 2 bases and J lost 6, with 13 bases in between. CDR1 and CDR2 (germline): LNHDA, SQIVND (reference sequence). Written as DNA, the CDR3 is TGTGCCAGTAGTATAAGTCCCCAGGGCGCCGGGGAGCTGTTTTTT. This translates into CASSISPQGAGELFF.

The gene calls are TRBV7-2 and TRBJ2-7, with TRBD2 matching over 8 bases. Germline trimming cut 4 bases from V and 2 bases from J; bases unmatched to any gene: 4. The CDR3 runs 14 residues. CDR1 and CDR2 (germline): SGHTA, FQGNSA. The CDR3 sequence is CASSSPGLAYEQYF. The CDR3, as DNA: TGTGCCAGCAGCTCCCCGGGACTAGCCTACGAGCAGTACTTC. The full variable domain, its missing parts supplied by reference TRBV7-2 and TRBJ2-7, is GAGVSQSPSNKVTEKGKDVELRCDPISGHTALYWYRQSLGQGLEFLIYFQGNSAPDKSGLPSDRFSAERTGGSVSTLTIQRTQQEDSAVYLCASSSPGLAYEQYFGPGTRLTVT.

This clone was counted only a few times. The genes are TRBV30 and TRBJ1-4, with D tentatively TRBD1 (5 bases). The germline V gene has CDR1 GTSNPN and CDR2 SVGIG (reference sequence). The CDR3 contains 14 residues. With 2 bases removed from V and 5 bases from J, the gap between germline ends came to 12 bases. DNA of the CDR3: TGTGCCTGGAGTTCCAAGGGGATCAATGAAAAACTGTTTTTT. Protein sequence: CAWSSKGINEKLFF.

This sequence joins TRBV5-1 and TRBJ2-3; TRBD2 aligns across 7 bases. The V and J ends lost 3 bases and 0 bases, in that order; junction bases with no gene match: 10. The CDR3 is 17 amino acids. In germline, CDR1 is SGHRS, CDR2 YFSETQ. CDR3 sequence (DNA): TGCGCCAGCAGCTCCCCCCGGGTCGGGGGGAGCACAGATACGCAGTATTTT. Translation gives CASSSPRVGGSTDTQYF.

This clone is a singleton in its sample. The CDR3 here is CASSPKTGEHANTGELFF. DNA for the CDR3: TGTGCCAGCAGCCCTAAGACAGGGGAGCATGCGAACACCGGGGAGCTGTTTTTT. The rearrangement links TRBV9 to TRBJ2-2, with 8 bases aligning to TRBD1. CDR3 length: 18 amino acids. Trimming took 4 bases from V and 0 from J; bases not matched to a gene: 11. Per the germline V gene, CDR1 is SGDLS and CDR2 is YYNGEE.

This sequence joins TRBV5-1 and TRBJ2-1; D perhaps matches TRBD2 (5 bases). The CDR3 runs to 14 residues. CDR1 SGHRS and CDR2 YFSETQ come from the germline V gene. Trimming stripped 0 bases from V and 2 bases from J, with 6 bases between. CDR3 sequence reads: CASSLEGAYNEQFF. CDR3 nucleotide sequence: TGCGCCAGCAGCTTGGAGGGAGCCTACAATGAGCAGTTCTTC. Looking up the rest from reference TRBV5-1 and TRBJ2-1 gives the full variable domain: KAGVTQTPRYLIKTRGQQVTLSCSPISGHRSVSWYQQTPGQGLQFLFEYFSETQRNKGNFPGRFSGRQFSNSRSEMNVSTLELGDSALYLCASSLEGAYNEQFFGPGTRLTVL.